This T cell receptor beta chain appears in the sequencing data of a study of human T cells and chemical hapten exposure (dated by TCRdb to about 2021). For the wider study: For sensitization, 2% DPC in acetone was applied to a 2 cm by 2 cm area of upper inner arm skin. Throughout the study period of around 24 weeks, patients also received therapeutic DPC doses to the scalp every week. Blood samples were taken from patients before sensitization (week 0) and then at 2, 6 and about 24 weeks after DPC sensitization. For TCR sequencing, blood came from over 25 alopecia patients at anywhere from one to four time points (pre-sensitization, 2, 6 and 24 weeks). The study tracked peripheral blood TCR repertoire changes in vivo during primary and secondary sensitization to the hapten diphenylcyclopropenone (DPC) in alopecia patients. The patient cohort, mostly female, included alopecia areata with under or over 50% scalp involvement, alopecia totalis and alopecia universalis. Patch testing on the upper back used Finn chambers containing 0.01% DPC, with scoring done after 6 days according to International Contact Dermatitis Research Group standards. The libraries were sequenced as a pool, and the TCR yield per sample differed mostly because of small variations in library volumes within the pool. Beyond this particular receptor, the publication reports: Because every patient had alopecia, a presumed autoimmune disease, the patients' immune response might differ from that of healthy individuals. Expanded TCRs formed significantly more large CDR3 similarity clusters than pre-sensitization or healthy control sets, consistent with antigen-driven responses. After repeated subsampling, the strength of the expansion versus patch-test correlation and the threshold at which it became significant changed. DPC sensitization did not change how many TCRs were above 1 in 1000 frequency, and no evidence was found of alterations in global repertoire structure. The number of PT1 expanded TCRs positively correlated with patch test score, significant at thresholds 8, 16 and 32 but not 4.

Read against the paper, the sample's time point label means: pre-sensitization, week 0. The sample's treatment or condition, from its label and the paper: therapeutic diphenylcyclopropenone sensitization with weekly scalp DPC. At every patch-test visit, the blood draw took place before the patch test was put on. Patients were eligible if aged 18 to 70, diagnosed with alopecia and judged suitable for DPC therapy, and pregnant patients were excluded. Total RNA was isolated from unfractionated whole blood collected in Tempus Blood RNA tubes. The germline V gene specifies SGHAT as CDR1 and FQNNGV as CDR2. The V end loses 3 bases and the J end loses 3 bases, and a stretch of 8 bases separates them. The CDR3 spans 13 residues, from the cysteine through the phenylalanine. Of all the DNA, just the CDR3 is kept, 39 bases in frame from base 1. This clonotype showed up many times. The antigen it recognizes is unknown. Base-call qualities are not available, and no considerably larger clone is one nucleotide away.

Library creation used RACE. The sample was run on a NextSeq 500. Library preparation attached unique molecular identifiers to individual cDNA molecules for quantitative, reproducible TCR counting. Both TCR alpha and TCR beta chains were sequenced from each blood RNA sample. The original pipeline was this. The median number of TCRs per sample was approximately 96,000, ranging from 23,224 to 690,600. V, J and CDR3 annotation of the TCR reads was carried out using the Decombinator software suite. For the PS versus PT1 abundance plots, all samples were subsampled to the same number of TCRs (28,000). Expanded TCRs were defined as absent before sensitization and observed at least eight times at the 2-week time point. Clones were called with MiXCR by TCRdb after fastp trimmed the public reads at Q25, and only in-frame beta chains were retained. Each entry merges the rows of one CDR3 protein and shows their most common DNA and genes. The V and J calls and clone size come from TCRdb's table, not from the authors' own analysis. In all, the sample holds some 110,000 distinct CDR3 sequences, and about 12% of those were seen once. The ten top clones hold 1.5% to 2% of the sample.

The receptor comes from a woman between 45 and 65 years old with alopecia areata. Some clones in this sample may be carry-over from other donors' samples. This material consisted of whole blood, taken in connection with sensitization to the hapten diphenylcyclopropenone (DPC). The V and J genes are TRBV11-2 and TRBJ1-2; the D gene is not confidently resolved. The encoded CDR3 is CASSFLKDYGYTF. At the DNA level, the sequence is TGTGCCAGCAGCTTCTTGAAAGACTATGGCTACACCTTC.